One and the same sample provided the 21 T cell receptor beta chains below, sequenced in a study of blood T cell repertoires in COVID-19. Profiled with immunoSEQ multiplex PCR; TCRdb holds only in-frame clones, not every one. The profile shows 30,000 to 45,000 clones, 75% to 90% of them singletons. Input material: peripheral blood. The origin of the receptors is a human donor in a cohort sampled during active COVID-19.

The V call is TRBV28, the J call TRBJ1-4; D gene uncertain. The V end lost 3 bases, the J end lost 7 bases, and 9 bases lay between the germline ends. The CDR3 is 13 residues long. Germline V CDR1 and CDR2: MDHEN, SYDVKM. The CDR3 bases are TGTGCCAGCAGTTTGGGCGCAGGTGAAAAACTGTTTTTT. Translated: CASSLGAGEKLFF.

This chain connects TRBV27 to TRBJ2-4; 7 nucleotides line up with TRBD1. After removal of 5 bases from V and 0 bases from J, the junction contained 7 bases not matched to a gene. CDR1 is MNHEY, CDR2 SMNVEV, per germline (reference sequence). CDR3 length equals 16 residues. CDR3 residues: CASSTTGTLAKNIQYF. CDR3 nucleotide sequence: TGTGCCAGCAGTACGACAGGGACGCTAGCCAAAAACATTCAGTACTTC.

The rearrangement links TRBV28 to TRBJ1-2; 9 nucleotides align to TRBD1. The CDR3 covers 15 residues. V lost 5 bases to trimming and J lost 8 bases; unmatched junction nucleotides: 12. In germline, CDR1 is MDHEN, CDR2 SYDVKM. The CDR3 here is CASSPGQGPFGGYTF. CDR3 bases: TGTGCCAGCAGTCCGGGACAGGGTCCCTTTGGAGGCTACACCTTC.

This clone appeared once. This chain uses TRBV19 with TRBJ1-6; tentatively, D is TRBD1 (5 bases). The CDR3 runs to 16 residues. Trimming cost V 2 bases and J 6 bases, with 14 bases left between them. Germline V CDR1 and CDR2: LNHDA, SQIVND (reference sequence). The CDR3 spells CASSITRQPLNSPLHF. The CDR3 DNA follows: TGTGCCAGTAGTATAACCCGACAGCCGCTTAATTCACCCCTCCACTTT.

The chain carries TRBV24-1 and TRBJ2-3; the D gene is possibly TRBD1 (6 bases). The V and J ends lost 4 bases and 9 bases respectively, with 13 bases between them. The germline V gene has CDR1 KGHDR and CDR2 SFDVKD. The CDR3 is 13 amino acids. The DNA of the CDR3 is TGTGCCACCAGTGAACCGGACAGCTTCACGCAGTATTTT. Translating gives CATSEPDSFTQYF.

This clone was observed once. This chain uses TRBV4-1 with TRBJ2-1; TRBD2 matches at 10 bases. Germline CDR1 reads MGHRA; CDR2 reads YSYEKL. The CDR3 is 14 amino acids. The V segment lost 1 base and the J segment 7 bases; nucleotides outside the gene matches: 1. DNA for the CDR3: TGCGCCAGCAGCCAAGTAGCGGGAGGTAATGAGCAGTTCTTC. It codes for CASSQVAGGNEQFF.

The chain employs TRBV29-1 and TRBJ1-4, with TRBD1 as a possible D gene (5 bases). The germline gives CDR1 SQVTM, CDR2 ANQGSEA. CDR3 length: 14 residues. The ends were cut back, 4 bases at V and 2 bases at J, with 11 bases in the middle. The chain's CDR3 is CSVVGGGTNEKLFF. DNA for the CDR3: TGCAGCGTTGTCGGGGGAGGGACTAATGAAAAACTGTTTTTT.

The chain employs TRBV3-1 (or the pseudogene TRBV3-2) and TRBJ2-1; TRBD2 matches at 7 bases. The CDR3 sequence is 15 residues long. With 1 base clipped from V and 4 bases from J, the junction kept 4 bases outside the gene matches. Germline-derived CDR1 and CDR2 are LGHDT and YNNKEL (reference sequence). The CDR3: CASSQGAGDYNEQFF. Written as DNA, the CDR3 is TGTGCCAGCAGCCAAGGCGCGGGAGATTACAATGAGCAGTTCTTC.

CDR3 nucleotide sequence: TGTGCCAGCAGCTTGGACAGGGGCTATGGCTACACCTTC. Protein: CASSLDRGYGYTF. The chain carries TRBV5-4 and TRBJ1-2, with 7 nucleotides matching TRBD1. The V gene's germline CDR1 is SGHNT and CDR2 YYREEE (reference sequence). V trimming: 0 bases; J trimming: 4 bases; junction bases outside the gene matches: 0. The CDR3 extends over 13 amino acids.

This clone was found once. V and J are TRBV29-1 and TRBJ1-1; D is possibly TRBD1 (5 bases). V lost 1 base and J lost 1, with 10 bases in between. The CDR3 loop spans 14 amino acids. Germline loops: CDR1 SQVTM, CDR2 ANQGSEA. DNA for the CDR3: TGCAGCGTTGAAGTGCCGGGGGGGAACACTGAAGCTTTCTTT. This codes for CSVEVPGGNTEAFF.

V usage is TRBV24-1 and J usage is TRBJ2-1; maybe TRBD2 (5 bases). The CDR3 is 16 amino acids. Trimming pared 3 bases from V and 0 bases from J, leaving 11 bases between. The germline gives CDR1 KGHDR, CDR2 SFDVKD. The CDR3 sequence: CATSDATGSSYNEQFF. CDR3 DNA sequence: TGTGCCACCAGTGATGCCACGGGGAGCTCCTACAATGAGCAGTTCTTC.

The chain couples TRBV19 to TRBJ2-3, with 10 bases identical to TRBD2. V lost 5 bases and J lost 4; bases outside the gene matches: 6. The CDR3 covers 15 residues. CDR1 is LNHDA, CDR2 SQIVND, per germline (reference sequence). CDR3 nucleotide sequence: TGTGCCAGTAGTCCCCCGGGACTAGCGCCAGATACGCAGTATTTT. This codes for CASSPPGLAPDTQYF.

The genes are TRBV19 and TRBJ1-4; D possibly corresponds to TRBD1 (5 bases). This CDR3 comprises 13 residues. Germline CDR1 is LNHDA and CDR2 is SQIVND (reference sequence). V was clipped by 5 bases and J by 6 bases, with 10 bases between them. This CDR3 is CASSFWGDEKLFF. CDR3 DNA: TGTGCCAGTAGTTTCTGGGGGGATGAAAAACTGTTTTTT.

The chain links TRBV11-2 to TRBJ2-2; 9 bases are a match to TRBD2. CDR1 and CDR2 (germline): SGHAT, FQNNGV. V lost 1 base to trimming and J lost 3 bases; unmatched junction nucleotides: 9. The CDR3 runs 18 residues. CDR3 region: CASSLVRSAGGHTGELFF. As DNA, the CDR3 is TGTGCCAGCAGCTTAGTAAGGTCAGCGGGGGGACACACCGGGGAGCTGTTTTTT.

In its sample, this clone ranks as medium-sized. The rearrangement links TRBV5-1 to TRBJ2-1; 13 nucleotides agree with TRBD2. Trimming cost V 6 bases and J 4 bases; bases outside gene matches: 4. This CDR3 has 15 residues. Germline V gene data show CDR1 as SGHRS and CDR2 as YFSETQ. CDR3 protein: CASKRTSGGYNEQFF. In DNA form, the CDR3 reads TGCGCCAGCAAACGGACTAGCGGGGGATACAATGAGCAGTTCTTC.

The chain uses TRBV19 and TRBJ1-5; D is unresolved. The CDR3 loop spans 15 amino acids. Germline V gene data show CDR1 as LNHDA and CDR2 as SQIVND (reference sequence). V lost 1 base and J 1 base, leaving 8 bases between the germline ends. This CDR3 reads CASSIADLSNQPQHF. CDR3 sequence (DNA): TGTGCCAGTAGTATAGCAGATTTGAGCAATCAGCCCCAGCATTTT.

The chain couples TRBV19 to TRBJ1-2, with D unresolved. V was shortened by 5 bases and J by 5 bases, with 15 bases between the two germline ends. Germline V gene sequence: CDR1 LNHDA, CDR2 SQIVND (reference sequence). There are 14 residues in the CDR3. The CDR3 region has the DNA TGTGCCAGTAGTCCACAGAGAGGGATTTATGGCTACACCTTC. Its translation: CASSPQRGIYGYTF.

The rearrangement links TRBV7-2 to TRBJ1-1; weak D call: TRBD1 (5 bases). Trimming shortened V by 0 bases and J by 5 bases, and 13 bases separated the two germline ends. Germline V CDR1 and CDR2: SGHTA, FQGNSA. The CDR3 covers 15 residues. The CDR3 protein is CASSLAPTGRTEAFF. Here the CDR3 DNA reads TGTGCCAGCAGCTTAGCGCCCACAGGTCGTACTGAAGCTTTCTTT.

V is TRBV19 and J is TRBJ2-7, with TRBD2 matching 9 bases. The CDR3 runs 16 residues. V was pared by 4 bases and J by 1 base, with 8 bases of the junction left unmatched. Germline V gene lookup returns CDR1 LNHDA and CDR2 SQIVND (reference sequence). The CDR3 sequence: CASSTKSGRPSYEQYF. In DNA, the CDR3 is TGTGCCAGTAGTACGAAGAGCGGGAGGCCTTCCTACGAGCAGTACTTC.

The CDR3 nucleotides read TGTGCCAGCAGTAACGGACAGGTTTATCAGCCCCAGCATTTT. The encoded protein is CASSNGQVYQPQHF. The rearrangement uses TRBV6-5 and TRBJ1-5; TRBD1 agrees at 7 bases. V was pared by 5 bases and J by 5 bases, with 6 bases of the junction left unmatched. The CDR3 consists of 14 residues. Looked up from germline, CDR1 is MNHEY and CDR2 is SVGAGI.

The V call is TRBV24-1, the J call TRBJ2-5; D might be TRBD2 (6 bases). The CDR3 is 16 amino acids. Trimming removed 3 bases from V and 3 bases from J, with 16 bases in between. CDR1 is KGHDR, CDR2 SFDVKD, per germline. The CDR3: CATSDPPIWGEETQYF. In DNA form, the CDR3 reads TGTGCCACCAGTGATCCCCCGATATGGGGGGAAGAGACCCAGTACTTC.